Below, one T cell receptor (beta chain) is given with its context. The antigen is unknown. The data belong to a study of cytotoxic CD8 clonotypes in ibrutinib-treated CLL. Study overall: After treatment lasting a median about twelve months, range 6 to 36, response samples were collected. Sequencing produced an average of roughly 230,000 productive templates and 85,000 to 100,000 productive rearrangements per sample. Study-level results: Circulating CD8+ T-cell counts were tracked by baseline clonality, which exceeded that of age-matched healthy donors.

Here immunoSEQ multiplex PCR was the method, and the copy in TCRdb shows in-frame clones only, minus some. The data show 25,000 to 30,000 clones, 55% to 65% seen once. The CDR3 extends over 15 amino acids. The V end lost 4 bases, the J end lost 4 bases, and 16 bases lay between the germline ends. Per the germline V gene, CDR1 is MGHDK and CDR2 is SYGVNS. The starting material was PBMCs, obtained before ibrutinib treatment. The TCR sequence derives from a human donor with chronic lymphocytic leukemia. The chain carries TRBV25-1 and TRBJ1-1; TRBD1 might be the D (6 bases). Written as DNA, the CDR3 is TGTGCCAGCAGTGGAGCGGGACACGGGGCCACTGAAGCTTTCTTT. Its protein product is CASSGAGHGATEAFF.